Listed below are T cell receptor beta chains from one sample, sequenced in a study of shared clonotypes between healthy human individuals. TCRdb's copy holds only in-frame clones and misses some; the assay was immunoSEQ multiplex PCR. The table lists roughly 2 million clones, about 95% of them singletons, with about 1.1% in the top ten. Source material: naive CD8+ T cells sorted from blood. Receptor source: a man between 18 and 35 years old in good health. The CDR3 runs from the conserved cysteine through the conserved F or W. D genes are given only for firm matches. Clone size is stated in some rows and not others, as once, few, many or a class when expanded.

cdr3_aa: CASSCLTTSGTDTQYF
cdr3_nt: TGTGCCAGCAGTTGCCTTACCACTAGCGGGACAGATACGCAGTATTTT
v_call: TRBV6-5
clone_size: NA
d_call: TRBD2
j_call: TRBJ2-3

cdr3_aa: CASSFSHSVGGTDTQYF
cdr3_nt: TGTGCCAGTAGTTTTTCCCACAGTGTTGGAGGCACAGATACGCAGTATTTT
v_call: TRBV19
clone_size: NA
d_call: NA
j_call: TRBJ2-3

cdr3_aa: CASSLERRGTAGSPLHF
cdr3_nt: TGTGCCAGCAGCTTGGAGCGCAGGGGGACAGCGGGGTCACCCCTCCACTTT
v_call: TRBV5-6
clone_size: NA
d_call: TRBD1
j_call: TRBJ1-6

cdr3_aa: CASSQVQKAGAGELFF
cdr3_nt: TGCGCCAGCAGCCAAGTGCAGAAAGCGGGCGCCGGGGAGCTGTTTTTT
v_call: TRBV4-1
clone_size: NA
d_call: NA
j_call: TRBJ2-2

cdr3_aa: CASSLRGDEQYF
cdr3_nt: TGTGCCAGCAGTTTACGGGGCGACGAGCAGTACTTC
v_call: TRBV28
clone_size: NA
d_call: NA
j_call: TRBJ2-7

cdr3_aa: CATKGLAGTGELFF
cdr3_nt: TGTGCCACCAAGGGACTAGCGGGCACCGGGGAGCTGTTTTTT
v_call: TRBV15
clone_size: NA
d_call: TRBD2
j_call: TRBJ2-2

cdr3_aa: CASSEAMWNTEAFF
cdr3_nt: TGTGCCAGCAGTGAAGCGATGTGGAACACTGAAGCTTTCTTT
v_call: TRBV6-1
clone_size: NA
d_call: NA
j_call: TRBJ1-1

cdr3_aa: CASSLKGRSYNEQFF
cdr3_nt: TGTGCCAGCAGCTTAAAGGGCCGCTCCTACAATGAGCAGTTCTTC
v_call: TRBV13
clone_size: few
d_call: NA
j_call: TRBJ2-1

cdr3_aa: CAWSWTGGTGELFF
cdr3_nt: TGTGCCTGGAGTTGGACAGGGGGAACCGGGGAGCTGTTTTTT
v_call: TRBV30
clone_size: NA
d_call: TRBD1
j_call: TRBJ2-2

cdr3_aa: CASSQRGTPQHF
cdr3_nt: TGTGCCAGCAGCCAACGGGGGACGCCCCAGCATTTT
v_call: TRBV5-8
clone_size: NA
d_call: NA
j_call: TRBJ1-5

cdr3_aa: CAAGTDTQYF
cdr3_nt: TGTGCCGCCGGCACAGATACGCAGTATTTT
v_call: TRBV27
clone_size: NA
d_call: NA
j_call: TRBJ2-3

cdr3_aa: CASSRHDRAETQYF
cdr3_nt: TGCGCCAGCAGCCGACATGACAGGGCTGAGACCCAGTACTTC
v_call: TRBV4-1
clone_size: NA
d_call: TRBD1
j_call: TRBJ2-5

cdr3_aa: CAWDSGTSSYNEQFF
cdr3_nt: TGTGCCTGGGATTCCGGGACTAGCAGTTACAATGAGCAGTTCTTC
v_call: TRBV30
clone_size: NA
d_call: TRBD2
j_call: TRBJ2-1

cdr3_aa: CASSEAGGAYDEQFF
cdr3_nt: TGTGCCAGCAGTGAAGCAGGGGGCGCATATGATGAGCAGTTCTTC
v_call: TRBV2
clone_size: NA
d_call: TRBD1
j_call: TRBJ2-1

cdr3_aa: CASSDRGYQPQHF
cdr3_nt: TGTGCCAGTAGCGACAGGGGTTATCAGCCCCAGCATTTT
v_call: TRBV19
clone_size: few
d_call: TRBD1
j_call: TRBJ1-5

cdr3_aa: CASSDYRGETQYF
cdr3_nt: TGCGCCAGCAGTGACTACCGGGGAGAGACCCAGTACTTC
v_call: TRBV10-1
clone_size: NA
d_call: NA
j_call: TRBJ2-5